Presented here are 32 T cell receptor beta chains from one specimen sequenced in a study of blood T cell repertoires in COVID-19. Sequenced by immunoSEQ multiplex PCR; TCRdb stores in-frame clones only, minus some. Here the sample spans about 200,000 clones, about 88% being singletons. The sample comprised peripheral blood. Receptors originate from a woman aged 45 to 65 with COVID-19, enrolled during active disease.

The J gene is TRBJ2-1, the V gene TRBV24-1; TRBD2 matches at 10 bases. Germline V gene data show CDR1 as KGHDR and CDR2 as SFDVKD. The CDR3 totals 15 residues. V gave up 1 base and J gave up 7 bases; unmatched junction bases: 3. CDR3 nucleotide sequence: TGTGCCACCAGTGATTTTAGCGGGGGGTCGAATGAGCAGTTCTTC. Translation gives CATSDFSGGSNEQFF.

This clone has just a few counts. This sequence joins TRBV27 and TRBJ1-6; the D gene is possibly TRBD1 (6 bases). Per the germline V gene, CDR1 is MNHEY and CDR2 is SMNVEV (reference sequence). Trimming took off 4 bases at V and 8 bases at J, with 15 bases between the two ends. The CDR3 consists of 15 residues. CDR3 protein: CASSYLRTEHSPLHF. As DNA, the CDR3 is TGTGCCAGCAGTTACCTAAGGACAGAACATTCACCCCTCCACTTT.

The chain uses TRBV6-5 and TRBJ2-1; 10 bases agree with TRBD2. The CDR3 sequence is 14 residues long. The ends lost 5 bases at V and 7 bases at J; junction bases unmatched: 5. Germline loops: CDR1 MNHEY, CDR2 SVGAGI. As DNA, the CDR3 is TGTGCCAGCAGTACCGGGACTAGCGAAAATGAGCAGTTCTTC. Translating it yields CASSTGTSENEQFF.

In its sample, this clone was seen a few times. In the same sample, other DNA sequences code for this CDR3. V usage is TRBV7-9 and J usage is TRBJ1-5, with 8 bases aligning to TRBD1. The CDR3 has 14 amino acids. The germline V gene has CDR1 SEHNR and CDR2 FQNEAQ (reference sequence). V lost 5 bases and J lost 1; bases outside the gene matches: 1. CDR3 region: CASSRTGSNQPQHF. The CDR3 coding sequence is TGTGCCAGCAGCCGGACAGGGAGCAATCAGCCCCAGCATTTT.

The genes are TRBV5-5 and TRBJ1-1; TRBD1 might be the D (5 bases). V lost 4 bases, J lost 1 base, and 8 bases lay in between. CDR1 is SGHKS and CDR2 is YYEKEE in the germline V gene (reference sequence). The CDR3 consists of 13 residues. Here the CDR3 DNA reads TGTGCCAGCAGCAACACAGGGAACACTGAAGCTTTCTTT. Protein sequence: CASSNTGNTEAFF.

This chain joins TRBV27 and TRBJ1-6, with 7 bases that match TRBD1. Germline lookup yields CDR1 MNHEY and CDR2 SMNVEV (reference sequence). The trim removed 6 bases at V and 7 bases at J, leaving 6 bases unmatched. This CDR3 is built from 14 residues. The CDR3 nucleotides are TGTGCCAGCAGGGCTGGACAGGTGAATTCACCCCTCCACTTT. Amino acid sequence: CASRAGQVNSPLHF.

This clone was detected a few times. V and J are TRBV18 and TRBJ2-3, with a tentative D call TRBD2 (5 bases). The CDR3 sequence is 14 residues long. V lost 3 bases, J lost 4 bases, and 11 bases lay in between. The germline V gene encodes CDR1 KGHSH and CDR2 LQKENI. The CDR3 sequence is CASSPEAGADTQYF. CDR3 nucleotides: TGTGCCAGCTCACCGGAGGCCGGAGCAGATACGCAGTATTTT.

The gene calls are TRBV12-3 or TRBV12-4 and TRBJ1-2, with D uncertain. The CDR3 extends over 12 amino acids. The V end was cut by 4 bases, the J end by 12 bases, with 15 bases between. The CDR3 sequence is CASSSQSYTHTF. The DNA of the CDR3 is TGTGCCAGCAGTTCGCAAAGTTACACACACACCTTC.

This sequence joins TRBV7-8 and TRBJ2-7, with TRBD2 matching over 7 bases. The CDR3 runs 14 residues. Trimming removed 10 bases from V and 2 bases from J; junction bases left unmatched: 11. CDR1 and CDR2 from the germline V gene are SGHVS and FQNEAQ. CDR3 DNA: TGTGCCACCTTGTCGCGGGGGTTTCCCTACGAGCAGTACTTC. Protein sequence: CATLSRGFPYEQYF.

The chain has TRBV27 and TRBJ1-5; D perhaps matches TRBD1 (5 bases). The germline V gene encodes CDR1 MNHEY and CDR2 SMNVEV (reference sequence). V lost 6 bases and J lost 4, with 13 bases in between. CDR3 size: 14 residues. The CDR3 sequence: CASRPRGGNQPQHF. The CDR3 DNA follows: TGTGCCAGCAGACCTCGGGGGGGGAATCAGCCCCAGCATTTT.

The chain recombines TRBV29-1 with TRBJ1-1; D call uncertain. Deletions cut 3 bases from V and 4 bases from J, with 6 bases between. From germline, CDR1 is SQVTM and CDR2 ANQGSEA. CDR3 size: 11 residues. CDR3 DNA sequence: TGCAGCGTTGACCCGTCCACTGAAGCTTTCTTT. Protein sequence: CSVDPSTEAFF.

V is TRBV10-3 and J is TRBJ2-7; tentatively, D is TRBD2 (6 bases). The CDR3 has 16 residues. Germline CDR1 is ENHRY and CDR2 is SYGVKD. The V end was cut by 0 bases, the J end by 0 bases, with 12 bases between. The DNA of the CDR3 is TGTGCCATCAGTGAGTCCCCTGGGGGGAACTCCTACGAGCAGTACTTC. Translation gives CAISESPGGNSYEQYF.

The chain couples TRBV10-1 to TRBJ2-1, with TRBD2 matching 10 bases. V gave up 2 bases and J gave up 7 bases; unmatched junction bases: 2. Germline CDR1 and CDR2: WNHNN and SYGVQD (reference sequence). CDR3 size: 14 residues. CDR3: CASSEERGGNEQFF. The DNA for the CDR3 is TGCGCCAGCAGTGAGGAGCGGGGGGGGAATGAGCAGTTCTTC.

The chain is built from TRBV18 and TRBJ1-5; D may be TRBD1 (5 bases). This CDR3 contains 16 residues. Trimming took 2 bases from V and 4 from J, leaving 15 bases between them. CDR1 KGHSH and CDR2 LQKENI come from the germline V gene. The CDR3 region has the DNA TGTGCCAGCTCACCAAGCTCGACAGTATTAAATCAGCCCCAGCATTTT. As protein: CASSPSSTVLNQPQHF.

The chain couples TRBV20-1 to TRBJ2-7, with D possibly matching TRBD1 (6 bases). Trimming took 3 bases from V and 3 from J, leaving 12 bases between them. CDR3 size: 13 residues. Germline CDR1 DFQATT, CDR2 SNEGSKA (reference sequence). CDR3 amino acids: CSASYTGNYEQYF. CDR3 coding DNA: TGCAGTGCTAGTTATACAGGGAACTACGAGCAGTACTTC.

V gene TRBV7-2 combines with J gene TRBJ2-1, with TRBD2 identical over 10 bases. From germline, CDR1 is SGHTA and CDR2 FQGNSA. Germline trimming cut 5 bases from V and 2 bases from J; bases unmatched to any gene: 3. This CDR3 comprises 15 residues. This CDR3 reads CASSEGLAAYNEQFF. The CDR3 nucleotides read TGTGCCAGCAGCGAAGGACTAGCGGCCTACAATGAGCAGTTCTTC.

J is TRBJ2-3 and V is TRBV9; 8 nucleotides match TRBD2. Germline assignment: CDR1 SGDLS and CDR2 YYNGEE. The V gene end was trimmed by 0 bases and the J gene end by 3 bases; junction bases not matched to a gene: 3. This CDR3 is 15 amino acids long. In DNA, the CDR3 is TGTGCCAGCAGCGTAGCGGGGGGGCAGACAGATACGCAGTATTTT. Translation: CASSVAGGQTDTQYF.

The chain carries TRBV11-3 and TRBJ2-5; TRBD2 agrees at 7 bases. Germline lookup yields CDR1 SGHNT and CDR2 YENEEA. CDR3 size: 16 residues. Germline trimming cut 5 bases from V and 1 base from J; bases unmatched to any gene: 10. Written as DNA, the CDR3 is TGTGCCAGCAGCGTAACTAGCGTCCTACTCCAAGAGACCCAGTACTTC. It yields the protein CASSVTSVLLQETQYF.

CDR3 region: CASSETSQHNSPLHF. The CDR3, as DNA: TGTGCCAGCAGTGAGACAAGCCAACATAATTCACCCCTCCACTTT. The chain is built from TRBV2 and TRBJ1-6; the D is unclear. Trimming took 3 bases from V and 5 from J, leaving 11 bases between them. The CDR3 sequence is 15 residues long. Looked up from germline, CDR1 is SNHLY and CDR2 is FYNNEI.

The chain has TRBV28 and TRBJ2-2; D is ambiguous. This CDR3 region has 13 residues. V lost 6 bases and J 5 bases, leaving 10 bases between the germline ends. Germline V gene data show CDR1 as MDHEN and CDR2 as SYDVKM. CDR3 sequence: CASRPQQTGELFF. For the CDR3, the DNA is TGTGCCAGCAGACCCCAACAGACCGGGGAGCTGTTTTTT.

The V call is TRBV10-2, the J call TRBJ2-1; D is perhaps TRBD2 (5 bases). Germline V gives CDR1 WSHSY, CDR2 SAAADI. There are 13 residues in the CDR3. V shed 6 bases and J shed 0 bases, with 6 bases lying between them. CDR3 protein: CASRRDSYNEQFF. Written as DNA, the CDR3 is TGCGCCAGCAGACGGGACTCCTACAATGAGCAGTTCTTC.

This chain uses TRBV5-5 with TRBJ2-1, with 9 positions matching TRBD2. With 4 bases clipped from V and 0 bases from J, the junction kept 8 bases outside the gene matches. The length of the CDR3 is 17 residues. Germline assignment: CDR1 SGHKS and CDR2 YYEKEE (reference sequence). DNA for the CDR3: TGTGCCAGCAGCCTCACTAGCGGGCCCGACTCCTACAATGAGCAGTTCTTC. Its protein is CASSLTSGPDSYNEQFF.

The chain recombines TRBV4-1 with TRBJ2-3; 9 bases are shared with TRBD2. This CDR3 is 19 amino acids long. CDR1 MGHRA and CDR2 YSYEKL come from the germline V gene. Unmatched junction bases numbered 15, after V lost 1 base and J lost 4 bases. The CDR3 bases are TGCGCCAGCAGCCAAGTAGCTGGCGGGGGGGCCCCTCAATCAGATACGCAGTATTTT. Protein product: CASSQVAGGGAPQSDTQYF.

V usage is TRBV7-6 and J usage is TRBJ1-5, with D uncertain. The CDR3 is 17 amino acids. V was shortened by 5 bases and J by 6 bases, with 23 bases between the two germline ends. Germline V gives CDR1 SGHVS, CDR2 FNYEAQ. DNA for the CDR3: TGTGCCAGCAGCCCAACCCTGGCGGGGAGGTGGAGTCAGCCCCAGCATTTT. Translating gives CASSPTLAGRWSQPQHF.

The rearrangement joins TRBV5-1 to TRBJ1-6, with a weak D call TRBD1 (5 bases). CDR3 length equals 16 residues. The V and J ends lost 0 bases and 10 bases respectively, with 17 bases between them. Per the germline V gene, CDR1 is SGHRS and CDR2 is YFSETQ. DNA for the CDR3: TGCGCCAGCAGCTTGGGCTCCGGGACTATGGTATCACCCCTCCACTTT. As protein: CASSLGSGTMVSPLHF.

The chain uses TRBV28 and TRBJ1-5; 7 bases match TRBD1. Unmatched junction bases numbered 2, after V lost 4 bases and J lost 2 bases. The CDR3 sequence is 14 residues long. Germline V gene lookup returns CDR1 MDHEN and CDR2 SYDVKM. CDR3 DNA sequence: TGTGCCAGCAGTTGGGACAGCCGCAATCAGCCCCAGCATTTT. Its translation is CASSWDSRNQPQHF. Full variable domain (missing parts from reference TRBV28 and TRBJ1-5): DVKVTQSSRYLVKRTGEKVFLECVQDMDHENMFWYRQDPGLGLRLIYFSYDVKMKEKGDIPEGYSVSREKKERFSLILESASTNQTSMYLCASSWDSRNQPQHFGDGTRLSIL.

The rearrangement links TRBV7-8 to TRBJ2-7, with 8 bases identical to TRBD1. The germline V gene encodes CDR1 SGHVS and CDR2 FQNEAQ. The CDR3 is 14 amino acids. The V and J ends lost 3 bases and 4 bases, in that order; junction bases with no gene match: 5. CDR3 protein: CASSFGQGRYEQYF. CDR3 DNA sequence: TGTGCCAGCAGCTTCGGACAGGGCCGTTACGAGCAGTACTTC.

This clone was observed many times. The gene calls are TRBV6-2 or TRBV6-3 and TRBJ2-1; 8 bases agree with TRBD2. This CDR3 has 14 amino acids. After removal of 5 bases from V and 7 bases from J, the junction contained 7 bases not matched to a gene. In germline, CDR1 is MNHEY, CDR2 SVGEGT. This CDR3 is CASSLAGPQNEQFF. The CDR3 bases are TGTGCCAGCAGTCTAGCGGGCCCTCAGAATGAGCAGTTCTTC.

The count of this clone is one. The chain uses TRBV6-5 and TRBJ1-2; D possibly corresponds to TRBD1 (6 bases). The CDR3 length is 11 residues. Germline CDR1 and CDR2: MNHEY and SVGAGI. The CDR3 DNA sequence: TGTTCCTCGGGACACCAGGGGGGCTACACCTTC. It codes for CSSGHQGGYTF.

CDR3 sequence (DNA): TGCGCCAGCAGCCCCCGGGAAGGGCAGAAACCTTACACTGAAGCTTTCTTT. Translating it yields CASSPREGQKPYTEAFF. The rearrangement links TRBV5-1 to TRBJ1-1; no firm D call. V was cut by 4 bases and J by 3 bases, with 22 bases left in between. CDR1 and CDR2 (germline): SGHRS, YFSETQ. CDR3 size: 17 residues.

This sequence joins TRBV6-5 and TRBJ2-5; the D gene is possibly TRBD2 (7 bases). The germline V gene has CDR1 MNHEY and CDR2 SVGAGI. Trimming took 2 bases from V and 9 from J, leaving 13 bases between them. The CDR3 extends over 13 amino acids. The CDR3 reads CASSYGRGVAQYF. The CDR3 region has the DNA TGTGCCAGCAGTTACGGGAGGGGGGTGGCCCAGTACTTC.

The chain links TRBV19 to TRBJ1-6, with D possibly matching TRBD1 (6 bases). The germline V gene encodes CDR1 LNHDA and CDR2 SQIVND (reference sequence). V lost 6 bases and J lost 10, with 16 bases in between. This CDR3 has 14 residues. The CDR3 reads CASRTRGTYSPLHF. The CDR3 region has the DNA TGTGCCAGTAGAACGAGGGGGACGTACTCACCCCTCCACTTT. Full variable domain (outside the CDR3, taken from reference TRBV19 and TRBJ1-6): DGGITQSPKYLFRKEGQNVTLSCEQNLNHDAMYWYRQDPGQGLRLIYYSQIVNDFQKGDIAEGYSVSREKKESFPLTVTSAQKNPTAFYLCASRTRGTYSPLHFGNGTRLTVT.